The sample holds many counts of the clone carrying this T cell receptor (beta chain). Its antigen is unknown. The V end was cut by 2 bases, the J end by 5 bases, with 8 bases between. In germline, CDR1 is SEHNR, CDR2 FQNEAQ (reference sequence). This CDR3 has 13 residues. These data belong to a study of molecular identifiers for immune sequencing clone quantification. Study-wide results and caveats: Clones above 20 RNA copies held over 98% of effector molecules, under 1% in naive cells.

Bulk TCR library preparation followed previously described methods with listed TCR primers. Each CDR3 protein gets one entry after TCRdb re-called the PCR reads with MiXCR. The sample has 50,000 or so distinct CDR3 sequences; 25% are singletons. Libraries from naive CD8 cells were generated from approximately 22,000 to 940,000 sorted cells (with 10%, 30% or 50% RNA). Material: naive CD8+ T cells from blood, with Jurkat cell RNA spiked in. The subset is: FACS-sorted CD8+CD4-CCR7+CD45RA+ naive T cells. The sequence derives from a human donor in good health. Some libraries in this study had Jurkat cell RNA spiked in. The chain joins TRBV7-9 to TRBJ2-3; no clear D. Here the CDR3 DNA reads TGTGCCAGCAGCTTAAATGCTGGAGATACGCAGTATTTT. It is translated as CASSLNAGDTQYF.